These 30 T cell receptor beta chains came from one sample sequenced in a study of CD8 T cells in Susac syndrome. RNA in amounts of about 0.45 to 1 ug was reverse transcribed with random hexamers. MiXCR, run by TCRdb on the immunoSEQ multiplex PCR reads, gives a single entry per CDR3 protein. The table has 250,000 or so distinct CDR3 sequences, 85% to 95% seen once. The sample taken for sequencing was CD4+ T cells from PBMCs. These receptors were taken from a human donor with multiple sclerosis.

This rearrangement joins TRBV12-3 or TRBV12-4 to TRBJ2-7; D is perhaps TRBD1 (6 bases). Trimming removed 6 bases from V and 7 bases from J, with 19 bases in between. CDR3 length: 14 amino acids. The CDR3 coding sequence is TGTGCCAGCAGCTCAAACCAGCCGGACAGAGAGCAGTACTTC. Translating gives CASSSNQPDREQYF.

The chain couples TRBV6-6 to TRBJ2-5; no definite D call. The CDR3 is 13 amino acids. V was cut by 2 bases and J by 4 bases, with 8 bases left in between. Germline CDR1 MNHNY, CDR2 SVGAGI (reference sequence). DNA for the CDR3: TGTGCCAGCAGTTACATAATCGGAGAGACCCAGTACTTC. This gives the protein CASSYIIGETQYF.

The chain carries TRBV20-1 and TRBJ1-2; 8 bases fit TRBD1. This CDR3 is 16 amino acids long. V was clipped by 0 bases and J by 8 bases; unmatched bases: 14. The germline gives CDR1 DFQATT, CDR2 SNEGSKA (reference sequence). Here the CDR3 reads CSARDLVQGAHRGYTF. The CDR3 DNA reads TGCAGTGCTAGAGATTTGGTTCAGGGGGCACACCGGGGCTACACCTTC.

CDR3 amino acids: CAISDPRGGSNQPQHF. CDR3 DNA: TGTGCCATCAGTGACCCCCGCGGGGGTAGCAATCAGCCCCAGCATTTT. The rearrangement links TRBV10-3 to TRBJ1-5, with D possibly matching TRBD1 (5 bases). Per germline, CDR1 ENHRY and CDR2 SYGVKD. V was shortened by 3 bases and J by 0 bases, with 12 bases between the two germline ends. The CDR3 has 16 residues.

CDR3 in amino acids: CATSDPSSGAGNTQYF. The CDR3 DNA follows: TGTGCCACCAGTGATCCTTCTAGCGGTGCGGGGAATACGCAGTATTTT. V is TRBV24-1 and J is TRBJ2-3; 7 positions agree with TRBD2. The ends lost 3 bases at V and 7 bases at J; junction bases unmatched: 12. Germline CDR1 reads KGHDR; CDR2 reads SFDVKD. CDR3 length: 16 amino acids.

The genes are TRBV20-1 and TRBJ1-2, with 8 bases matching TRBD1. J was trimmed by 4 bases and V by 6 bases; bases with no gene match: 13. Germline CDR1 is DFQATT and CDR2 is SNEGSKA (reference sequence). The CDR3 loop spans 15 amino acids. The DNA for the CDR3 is TGCAGTGCCCCGGCCCCCCAGGGGGCGATCTATGGCTACACCTTC. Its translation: CSAPAPQGAIYGYTF.

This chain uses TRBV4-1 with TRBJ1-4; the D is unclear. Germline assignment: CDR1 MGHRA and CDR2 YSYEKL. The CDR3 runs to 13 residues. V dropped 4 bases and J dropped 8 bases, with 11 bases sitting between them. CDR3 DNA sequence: TGCGCCAGCAGCCGGGTCCTTGGGGAAAAACTGTTTTTT. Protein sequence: CASSRVLGEKLFF.

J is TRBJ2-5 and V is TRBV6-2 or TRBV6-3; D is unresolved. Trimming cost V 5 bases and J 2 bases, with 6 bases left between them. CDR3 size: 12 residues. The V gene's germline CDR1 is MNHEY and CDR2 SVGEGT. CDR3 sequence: CASSGTQETQYF. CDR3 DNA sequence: TGTGCCAGCAGTGGAACGCAAGAGACCCAGTACTTC.

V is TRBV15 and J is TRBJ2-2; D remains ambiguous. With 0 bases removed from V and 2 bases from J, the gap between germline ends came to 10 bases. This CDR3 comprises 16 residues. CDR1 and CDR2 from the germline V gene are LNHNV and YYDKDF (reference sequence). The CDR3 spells CATSRDVGPNTGELFF. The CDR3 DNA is TGTGCCACCAGCAGAGATGTGGGCCCAAACACCGGGGAGCTGTTTTTT.

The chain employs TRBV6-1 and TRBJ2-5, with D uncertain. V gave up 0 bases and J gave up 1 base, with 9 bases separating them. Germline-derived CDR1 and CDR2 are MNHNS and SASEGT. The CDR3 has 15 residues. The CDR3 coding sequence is TGTGCCAGCAGTGAAGCGGTCGGTCCCCAAGAGACCCAGTACTTC. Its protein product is CASSEAVGPQETQYF.

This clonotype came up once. The CDR3 nucleotides read TGTGCCAGCTCGACCGATCCGGGACAGGGGAGAAGTGAGCAGTTCTTC. Its protein is CASSTDPGQGRSEQFF. The V call is TRBV18, the J call TRBJ2-1, with 10 bases matching TRBD1. Germline CDR1 KGHSH, CDR2 LQKENI. Losses at the gene ends were 6 bases for V and 9 bases for J; bases not matched to a gene: 14. This CDR3 has 16 amino acids.

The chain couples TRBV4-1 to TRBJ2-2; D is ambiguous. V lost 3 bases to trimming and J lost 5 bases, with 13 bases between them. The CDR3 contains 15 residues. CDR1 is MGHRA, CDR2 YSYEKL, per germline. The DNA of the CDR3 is TGCGCCAGCAGCCACCAAAGCACAGAAACCGGGGAGCTGTTTTTT. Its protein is CASSHQSTETGELFF.

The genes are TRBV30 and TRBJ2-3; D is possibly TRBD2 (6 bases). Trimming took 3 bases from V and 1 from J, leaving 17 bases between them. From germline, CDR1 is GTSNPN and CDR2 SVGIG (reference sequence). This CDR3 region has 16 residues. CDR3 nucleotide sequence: TGTGCCTGGAGCTACGGCGGGGCGTCCGGCACAGATACGCAGTATTTT. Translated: CAWSYGGASGTDTQYF. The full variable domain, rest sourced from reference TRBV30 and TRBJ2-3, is SQTIHQWPATLVQPVGSPLSLECTVEGTSNPNLYWYRQAAGRGLQLLFYSVGIGQISSEVPQNLSASRPQDRQFILSSKKLLLSDSGFYLCAWSYGGASGTDTQYFGPGTRLTVL.

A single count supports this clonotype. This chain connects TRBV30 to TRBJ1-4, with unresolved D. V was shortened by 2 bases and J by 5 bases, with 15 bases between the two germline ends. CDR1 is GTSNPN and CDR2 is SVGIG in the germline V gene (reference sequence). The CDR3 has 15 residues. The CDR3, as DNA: TGTGCCTGGAGTAGAAACGACGGACTCAATGAAAAACTGTTTTTT. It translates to CAWSRNDGLNEKLFF.

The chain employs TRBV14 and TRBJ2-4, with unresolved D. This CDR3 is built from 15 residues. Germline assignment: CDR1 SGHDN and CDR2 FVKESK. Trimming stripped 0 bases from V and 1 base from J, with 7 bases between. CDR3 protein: CASSQETGAKNIQYF. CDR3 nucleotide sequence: TGTGCCAGCAGCCAAGAGACCGGGGCCAAAAACATTCAGTACTTC.

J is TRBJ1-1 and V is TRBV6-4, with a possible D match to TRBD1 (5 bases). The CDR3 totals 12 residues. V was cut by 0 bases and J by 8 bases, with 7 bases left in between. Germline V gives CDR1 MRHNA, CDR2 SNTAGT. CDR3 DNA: TGTGCCAGCAGTGACTCAGGGGCCGAAGCTTTCTTT. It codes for CASSDSGAEAFF.

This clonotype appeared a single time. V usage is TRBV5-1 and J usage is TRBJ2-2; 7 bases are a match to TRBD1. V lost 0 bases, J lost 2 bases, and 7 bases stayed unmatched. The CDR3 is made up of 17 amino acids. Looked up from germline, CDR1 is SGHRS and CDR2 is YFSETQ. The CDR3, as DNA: TGCGCCAGCAGCTTGGGACACAACAGGGGCAACACCGGGGAGCTGTTTTTT. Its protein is CASSLGHNRGNTGELFF.

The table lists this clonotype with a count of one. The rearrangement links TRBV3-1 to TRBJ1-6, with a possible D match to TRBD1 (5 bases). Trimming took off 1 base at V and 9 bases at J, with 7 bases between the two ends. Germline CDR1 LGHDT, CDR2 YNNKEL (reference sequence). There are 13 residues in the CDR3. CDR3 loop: CASSQVGPSPLHF. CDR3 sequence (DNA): TGTGCCAGCAGCCAAGTGGGACCTTCACCCCTCCACTTT.

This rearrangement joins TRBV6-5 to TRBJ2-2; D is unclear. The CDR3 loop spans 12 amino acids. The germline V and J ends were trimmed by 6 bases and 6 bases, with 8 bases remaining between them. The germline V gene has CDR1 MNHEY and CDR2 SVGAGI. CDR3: CASRVEAGELFF. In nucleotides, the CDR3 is TGTGCCAGCAGGGTCGAGGCCGGGGAGCTGTTTTTT.

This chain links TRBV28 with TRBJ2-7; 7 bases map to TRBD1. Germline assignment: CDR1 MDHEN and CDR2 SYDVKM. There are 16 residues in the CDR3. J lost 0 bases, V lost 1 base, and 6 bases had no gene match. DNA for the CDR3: TGTGCCAGCAGTTTATCCCCGGACAGGAGCTCCTACGAGCAGTACTTC. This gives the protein CASSLSPDRSSYEQYF.

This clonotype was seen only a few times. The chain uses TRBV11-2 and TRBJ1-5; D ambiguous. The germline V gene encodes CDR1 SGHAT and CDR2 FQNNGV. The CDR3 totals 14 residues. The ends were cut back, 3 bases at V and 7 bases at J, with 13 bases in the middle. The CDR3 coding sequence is TGTGCCAGCAGCTTTTTTGGGCGTGGACAGCCCCAGCATTTT. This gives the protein CASSFFGRGQPQHF. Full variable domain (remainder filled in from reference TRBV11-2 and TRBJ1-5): EAGVAQSPRYKIIEKRQSVAFWCNPISGHATLYWYQQILGQGPKLLIQFQNNGVVDDSQLPKDRFSAERLKGVDSTLKIQPAKLEDSAVYLCASSFFGRGQPQHFGDGTRLSIL.

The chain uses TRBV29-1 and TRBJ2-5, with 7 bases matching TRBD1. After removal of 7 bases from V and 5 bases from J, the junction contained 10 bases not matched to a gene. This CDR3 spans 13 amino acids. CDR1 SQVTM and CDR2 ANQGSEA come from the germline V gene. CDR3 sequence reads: CSARQGAGETQYF. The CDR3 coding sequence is TGCAGCGCCAGACAGGGCGCAGGGGAGACCCAGTACTTC.

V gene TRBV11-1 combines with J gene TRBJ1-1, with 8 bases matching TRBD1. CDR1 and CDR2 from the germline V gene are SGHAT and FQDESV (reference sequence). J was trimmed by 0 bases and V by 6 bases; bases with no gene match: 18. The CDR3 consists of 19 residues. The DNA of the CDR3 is TGTGCCAGCAGACCCTGGCCGCAAGGACAGGGCCCACTGAACACTGAAGCTTTCTTT. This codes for CASRPWPQGQGPLNTEAFF.

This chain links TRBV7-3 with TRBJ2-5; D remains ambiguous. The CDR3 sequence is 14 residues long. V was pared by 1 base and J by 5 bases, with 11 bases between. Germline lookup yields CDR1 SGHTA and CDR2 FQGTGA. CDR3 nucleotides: TGTGCCAGCAGCTTAAACGGGTTGGGGGAGACCCAGTACTTC. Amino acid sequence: CASSLNGLGETQYF.

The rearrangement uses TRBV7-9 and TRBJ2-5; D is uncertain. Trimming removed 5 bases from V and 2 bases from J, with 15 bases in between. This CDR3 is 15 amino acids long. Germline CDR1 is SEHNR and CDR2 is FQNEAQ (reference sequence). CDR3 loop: CASSATARMQETQYF. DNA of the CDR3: TGTGCCAGCAGCGCCACTGCTAGAATGCAAGAGACCCAGTACTTC.

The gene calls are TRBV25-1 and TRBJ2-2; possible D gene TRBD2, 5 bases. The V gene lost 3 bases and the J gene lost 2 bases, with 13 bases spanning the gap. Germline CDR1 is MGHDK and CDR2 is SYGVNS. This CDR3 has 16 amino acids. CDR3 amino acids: CASSDPGSGNTGELFF. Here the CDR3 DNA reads TGTGCCAGCAGTGATCCGGGCAGCGGAAACACCGGGGAGCTGTTTTTT.

The CDR3 protein is CASSSPGQWNGYTF. The CDR3, as DNA: TGTGCCAGCAGTTCACCGGGACAGTGGAATGGCTACACCTTC. The chain combines TRBV28 with TRBJ1-2, with 7 positions matching TRBD1. The trim removed 4 bases at V and 6 bases at J, leaving 8 bases unmatched. This CDR3 has 14 residues. From germline, CDR1 is MDHEN and CDR2 SYDVKM.

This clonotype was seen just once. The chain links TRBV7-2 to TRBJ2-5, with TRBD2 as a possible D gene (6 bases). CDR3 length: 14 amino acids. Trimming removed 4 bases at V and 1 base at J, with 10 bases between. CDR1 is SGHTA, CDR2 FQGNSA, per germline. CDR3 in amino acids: CASSSREPQETQYF. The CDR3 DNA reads TGTGCCAGCAGCTCCCGGGAGCCCCAAGAGACCCAGTACTTC.

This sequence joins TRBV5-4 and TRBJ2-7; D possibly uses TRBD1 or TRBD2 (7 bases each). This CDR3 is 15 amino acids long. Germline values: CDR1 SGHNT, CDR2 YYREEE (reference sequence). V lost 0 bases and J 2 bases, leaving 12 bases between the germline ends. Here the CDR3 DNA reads TGTGCCAGCAGCTTGGGGGAGGGGGCCACCTACGAGCAGTACTTC. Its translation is CASSLGEGATYEQYF.

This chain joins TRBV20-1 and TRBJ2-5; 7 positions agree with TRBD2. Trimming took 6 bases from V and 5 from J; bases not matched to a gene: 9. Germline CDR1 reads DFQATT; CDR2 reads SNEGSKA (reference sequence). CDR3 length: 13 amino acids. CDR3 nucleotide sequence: TGCAGTGCCCAAACGGGGGGAAGGGAGACCCAGTACTTC. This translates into CSAQTGGRETQYF.